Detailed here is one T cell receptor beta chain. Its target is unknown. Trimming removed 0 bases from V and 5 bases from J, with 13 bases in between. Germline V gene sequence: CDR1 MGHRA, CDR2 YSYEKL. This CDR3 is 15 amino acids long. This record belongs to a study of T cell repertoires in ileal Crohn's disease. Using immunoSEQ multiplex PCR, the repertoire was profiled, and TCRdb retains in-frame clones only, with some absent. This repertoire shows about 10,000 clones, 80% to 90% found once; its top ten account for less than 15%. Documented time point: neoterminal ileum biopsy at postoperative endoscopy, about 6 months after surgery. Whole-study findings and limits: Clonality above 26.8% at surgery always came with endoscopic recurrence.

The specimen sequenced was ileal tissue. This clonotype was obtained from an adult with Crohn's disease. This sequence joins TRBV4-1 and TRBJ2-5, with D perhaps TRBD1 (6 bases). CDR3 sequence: CASSQDTGLGETQYF. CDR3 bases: TGCGCCAGCAGCCAAGACACAGGGTTAGGGGAGACCCAGTACTTC.